This TCR beta chain derives from a study of blood T cell repertoires in COVID-19. Study-wide background: Both acute and convalescent COVID-19 samples were obtained from the United States, Italy and Spain. Nucleic acid was either cDNA or gDNA, and it came from T cells, B-cell-depleted T cells, or PBMCs.

CDR1 is SGHRS, CDR2 YFSETQ, per germline. V gave up 0 bases and J gave up 3 bases, with 10 bases separating them. CDR3 size: 14 residues. Methods used by the authors: Scientists estimated how many nucleated cells there were by amplifying reference gene primers. The assay was immunoSEQ multiplex PCR, and TCRdb's table has in-frame clones only and misses some. The DNA was the basis for D and trimming; V, J and clone size are from that table. The profile shows 200,000 to 250,000 clones, almost 85% of them singletons. This sequence joins TRBV5-1 and TRBJ2-7; D call uncertain. Material: peripheral blood. The clonotype was recovered from a woman aged 45-60 years with active or convalescent COVID-19. The CDR3 DNA reads TGCGCCAGCAGCTTGGCCCCACCTAGCTACGAGCAGTACTTC. Its translation is CASSLAPPSYEQYF. The full variable domain, rest sourced from reference TRBV5-1 and TRBJ2-7, is KAGVTQTPRYLIKTRGQQVTLSCSPISGHRSVSWYQQTPGQGLQFLFEYFSETQRNKGNFPGRFSGRQFSNSRSEMNVSTLELGDSALYLCASSLAPPSYEQYFGPGTRLTVT.